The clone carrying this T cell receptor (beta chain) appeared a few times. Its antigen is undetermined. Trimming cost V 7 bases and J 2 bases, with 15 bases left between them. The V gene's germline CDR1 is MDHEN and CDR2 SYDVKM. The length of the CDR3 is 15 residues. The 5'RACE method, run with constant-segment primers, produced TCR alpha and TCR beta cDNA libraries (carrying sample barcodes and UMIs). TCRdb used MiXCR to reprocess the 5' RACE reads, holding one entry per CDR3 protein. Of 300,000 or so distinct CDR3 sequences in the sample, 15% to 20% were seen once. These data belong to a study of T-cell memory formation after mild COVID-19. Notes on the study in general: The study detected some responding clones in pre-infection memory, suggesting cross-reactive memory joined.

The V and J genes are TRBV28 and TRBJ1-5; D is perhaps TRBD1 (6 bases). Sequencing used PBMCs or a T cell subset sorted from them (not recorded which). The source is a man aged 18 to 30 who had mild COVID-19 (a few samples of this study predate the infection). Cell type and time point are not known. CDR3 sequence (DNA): TGTGCCAGCATCGAAGGGGGGGTTGGCAATCAGCCCCAGCATTTT. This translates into CASIEGGVGNQPQHF.